This T cell receptor beta chain derives from a study of T-cell reconstitution after alpha-beta-depleted transplantation in children. A few counts support this clonotype. There are 15 residues in the CDR3. CDR1 SGHTA and CDR2 FQGNSA come from the germline V gene. V lost 3 bases to trimming and J lost 4 bases, with 13 bases between them. Molecular barcoding with unique molecular identifiers was used for the TCRbeta library. MiXCR was run by TCRdb on the PCR reads, yielding one entry per CDR3 protein. The table has hundreds of thousands of distinct CDR3 sequences, around 12% seen once. This chain uses TRBV7-2 with TRBJ2-1, with a tentative D call TRBD2 (5 bases). The TCR originated in a human donor who donated a stem cell graft to a child with acute lymphoblastic leukemia. The sample consisted of PBMCs from the stem cell graft donor, taken from the stem cell graft. The CDR3 DNA reads TGTGCCAGCAGCTTGAGCGGACTTAGTTACAATGAGCAGTTCTTC. Its translation: CASSLSGLSYNEQFF.